The 5 T cell receptor beta chains presented below share a single source sample, sequenced in a study of Graves' ophthalmopathy and Graves' hyperthyroidism. Transcripts of RNA were the source for amplifying TCR beta CDR3 regions. HTBI primers were employed in first-round RT-PCR, then a second-round multiplex PCR followed. TCRdb re-called the multiplex PCR reads through MiXCR, storing one row per CDR3 protein. Among about 550,000 distinct CDR3 sequences, less than 45% were seen once, and the ten largest hold about 4.6%. The sequencing input was peripheral blood or thyroid tissue (not recorded which). The receptors were sampled from an adult man with Graves' hyperthyroidism.

In the case of this clonotype: This may arise from a read error, as a much more abundant clone is one base away. This chain connects TRBV7-2 to TRBJ1-5; 7 bases are a match to TRBD1. Germline CDR1 is SGHTA and CDR2 is FQGNSA. The CDR3 extends over 16 amino acids. The CDR3 DNA reads as TGTGCCAACAGCTTATTACCTACAGGGGTTGGTCGGCCCCAGCATTTT. Its protein product is CANSLLPTGVGRPQHF. Full variable domain (missing parts from reference TRBV7-2 and TRBJ1-5): GAGVSQSPSNKVTEKGKDVELRCDPISGHTALYWYRQSLGQGLEFLIYFQGNSAPDKSGLPSDRFSAERTGGSVSTLTIQRTQQEDSAVYLCANSLLPTGVGRPQHFGDGTRLSIL.

This clonotype was observed at least ten times. The chain carries TRBV5-1 and TRBJ1-2; D not certain. Germline V gives CDR1 SGHRS, CDR2 YFSETQ. The CDR3 is made up of 14 amino acids. Trimming removed 3 bases from V and 0 bases from J, with 9 bases in between. Here the CDR3 reads CASSSDGTNYGYTF. Here the CDR3 DNA reads TGCGCCAGCAGCTCGGACGGAACTAACTATGGCTACACCTTC. Drawing the rest from reference TRBV5-1 and TRBJ1-2, the complete variable domain is KAGVTQTPRYLIKTRGQQVTLSCSPISGHRSVSWYQQTPGQGLQFLFEYFSETQRNKGNFPGRFSGRQFSNSRSEMNVSTLELGDSALYLCASSSDGTNYGYTFGSGTRLTVV.

This clonotype occurred many times. The chain has TRBV7-2 and TRBJ1-4; no reliable D call. Per germline, CDR1 SGHTA and CDR2 FQGNSA. The CDR3 is 17 amino acids. V lost 2 bases, J lost 4 bases, and 17 bases lay in between. The DNA for the CDR3 is TGTGCCAGCAGCTTACATCCCCGTTCGGAGGTTAATGAAAAACTGTTTTTT. It translates to CASSLHPRSEVNEKLFF.

This clonotype has just a few counts. J is TRBJ1-1 and V is TRBV18; 7 bases line up with TRBD1. This CDR3 is built from 11 residues. Per germline, CDR1 KGHSH and CDR2 LQKENI. The V gene end was trimmed by 8 bases and the J gene end by 6 bases; junction bases not matched to a gene: 3. CDR3 sequence reads: CASTQGAEAFF. CDR3 nucleotide sequence: TGTGCCAGCACCCAGGGGGCTGAAGCTTTCTTT.

As for this clonotype: At one boundary the junction diverges from the germline segment, which might be a read error. The chain joins TRBV5-1 to TRBJ1-3; perhaps TRBD1 as D (6 bases). CDR1 is SGHRS, CDR2 YFSETQ, per germline. CDR3 size: 16 residues. The CDR3 loop is CASSRPTGNSGNTIYF. The CDR3, as DNA: TGTGCCAGCAGCCGACCCACAGGGAACTCTGGAAACACCATATATTTT. Combining the CDR3 with reference TRBV5-1 and TRBJ1-3 gives the whole variable domain KAGVTQTPRYLIKTRGQQVTLSCSPISGHRSVSWYQQTPGQGLQFLFEYFSETQRNKGNFPGRFSGRQFSNSRSEMNVSTLELGDSALYLCASSRPTGNSGNTIYFGEGSWLTVV.